The 16 T cell receptor beta chains below all came from one sample that was sequenced in a study of identical twins. TCRdb re-called the 5' RACE reads through MiXCR, storing one row per CDR3 protein. The top ten hold around 13% of the sample, which has about 790,000 distinct CDR3 sequences, 15% to 20% seen once. The same sample was also studied in work on T cells expressing NK-cell markers.

The specimen sequenced was PBMCs. The receptors originated from a woman between 18 and 30 years old in good health.

The rearrangement links TRBV6-5 to TRBJ1-1, with D possibly matching TRBD1 (5 bases). The CDR3 contains 16 residues. Germline lookup yields CDR1 MNHEY and CDR2 SVGAGI. Trimming removed 0 bases from V and 0 bases from J, with 11 bases in between. The DNA of the CDR3 is TGTGCCAGCAGTTACTCGATAGGACACTTGAACACTGAAGCTTTCTTT. Amino acids: CASSYSIGHLNTEAFF.

The gene calls are TRBV7-2 and TRBJ2-5, with TRBD2 matching 7 bases. Unmatched junction bases numbered 6, after V lost 3 bases and J lost 5 bases. Germline V CDR1 and CDR2: SGHTA, FQGNSA. The CDR3 consists of 14 residues. For the CDR3, the DNA is TGTGCCAGCAGCTTTCTAGCGGAGCGGGAGACCCAGTACTTC. Translated, it gives CASSFLAERETQYF.

A few counts support this clonotype. The chain couples TRBV6-5 to TRBJ2-1, with TRBD2 matching 10 bases. CDR3 size: 18 residues. Trimming at V came to 2 bases and at J to 8 bases, leaving 15 bases not matched to a gene. Germline CDR1 and CDR2: MNHEY and SVGAGI. For the CDR3, the DNA is TGTGCCAGCAGTTACCATAAAGCGGGAGGGCCGCGTGTTTATGAGCAGTTCTTC. Encoded protein: CASSYHKAGGPRVYEQFF.

The chain has TRBV11-2 and TRBJ2-5; 7 nucleotides align to TRBD2. J lost 4 bases, V lost 2 bases, and 7 bases had no gene match. The CDR3 spans 15 residues. Germline CDR1 and CDR2: SGHAT and FQNNGV. The CDR3 DNA is TGTGCCAGCAGCTTATCCCTGGGGGGGTCAGAGACCCAGTACTTC. This sequence encodes CASSLSLGGSETQYF.

This clonotype turned up a few times. The V and J genes are TRBV18 and TRBJ2-1, with TRBD1 matching 10 bases. The CDR3 contains 16 residues. After removal of 2 bases from V and 7 bases from J, the junction contained 8 bases not matched to a gene. Germline values: CDR1 KGHSH, CDR2 LQKENI. The CDR3 nucleotides read TGTGCCAGCTCACCATCGGGACAGGGGAATCCAAATGAGCAGTTCTTC. Amino acid sequence: CASSPSGQGNPNEQFF.

The rearrangement uses TRBV7-9 and TRBJ2-3, with D tentatively TRBD1 (6 bases). CDR1 and CDR2 (germline): SEHNR, FQNEAQ (reference sequence). CDR3 length: 15 amino acids. V gave up 5 bases and J gave up 3 bases, with 15 bases separating them. The CDR3: CASSPAQGKTDTQYF. The CDR3 DNA reads as TGTGCCAGCAGCCCAGCCCAGGGGAAAACAGATACGCAGTATTTT.

The chain joins TRBV20-1 to TRBJ1-1; D uncertain. Trimming removed 2 bases at V and 5 bases at J, with 12 bases between. This CDR3 contains 13 residues. CDR1 DFQATT and CDR2 SNEGSKA come from the germline V gene (reference sequence). CDR3 sequence reads: CSARKGVRTEAFF. In DNA, the CDR3 is TGCAGTGCTAGAAAGGGTGTCAGGACTGAAGCTTTCTTT.

The rearrangement joins TRBV27 to TRBJ1-5, with D tentatively TRBD1 (5 bases). Trimming left V 5 bases short and J 4 bases short, with 9 bases between. The CDR3 is made up of 13 amino acids. The germline V gene encodes CDR1 MNHEY and CDR2 SMNVEV (reference sequence). CDR3 region: CASSGTRNQPQHF. The CDR3 DNA is TGTGCCAGCAGTGGGACGCGAAATCAGCCCCAGCATTTT.

This clonotype showed up just a few times. This rearrangement joins TRBV6-5 to TRBJ2-2; 8 bases agree with TRBD2. Germline CDR1 reads MNHEY; CDR2 reads SVGAGI. The CDR3 contains 15 residues. V was clipped by 4 bases and J by 5 bases; unmatched bases: 6. The DNA for the CDR3 is TGTGCCAGCAGTTCCTTACTAGCGGATACCGGGGAGCTGTTTTTT. Translating it yields CASSSLLADTGELFF.

This clonotype was seen more than once but under ten times. The chain couples TRBV7-2 to TRBJ1-1; 7 bases are a match to TRBD1. The CDR3 totals 15 residues. The J segment lost 1 base and the V segment lost 1 base, leaving 3 bases of the junction unmatched. CDR1 is SGHTA, CDR2 FQGNSA, per germline. DNA of the CDR3: TGTGCCAGCAGCTTAGTGACAGGGAGGAACACTGAAGCTTTCTTT. Amino acids: CASSLVTGRNTEAFF.

This clonotype was seen only a few times. This chain joins TRBV12-3 or TRBV12-4 and TRBJ1-1, with 9 bases fitting TRBD1. Trimming removed 6 bases from V and 3 bases from J; junction bases left unmatched: 8. The CDR3 is made up of 15 amino acids. CDR3 in DNA: TGTGCCAGCAGACCGGACAGGGGAGTGGACACTGAAGCTTTCTTT. Protein sequence: CASRPDRGVDTEAFF.

The chain recombines TRBV5-1 with TRBJ2-1; 11 bases are a match to TRBD2. Unmatched junction bases numbered 3, after V lost 0 bases and J lost 4 bases. Germline CDR1 and CDR2: SGHRS and YFSETQ. CDR3 length equals 16 residues. For the CDR3, the DNA is TGCGCCAGCAGCTTGGGGATAGCGGGGGGGTACAATGAGCAGTTCTTC. The encoded protein is CASSLGIAGGYNEQFF.

This chain connects TRBV12-3 or TRBV12-4 to TRBJ2-1; D may be TRBD2 (5 bases). There are 19 residues in the CDR3. V lost 4 bases to trimming and J lost 1 base, with 23 bases between them. The CDR3 DNA reads TGTGCCAGCAGTTCCCCGTCTGCGGGTGCTTACATTTCCTACAATGAGCAGTTCTTC. This translates into CASSSPSAGAYISYNEQFF.

This chain joins TRBV29-1 and TRBJ2-7; 11 bases agree with TRBD2. CDR1 and CDR2 from the germline V gene are SQVTM and ANQGSEA. This CDR3 is 13 amino acids long. The V gene end was trimmed by 5 bases and the J gene end by 4 bases; junction bases not matched to a gene: 4. CDR3 protein: CSVKTSGSYEQYF. The CDR3 coding sequence is TGCAGCGTTAAAACTAGCGGGAGTTACGAGCAGTACTTC.

The rearrangement uses TRBV5-6 and TRBJ2-7; D gene ambiguous. The CDR3 spans 14 residues. Germline CDR1 is SGHDT and CDR2 is YYEEEE. Between the trimmed V and J ends, which lost 0 bases and 1 base, there was a span of 8 bases. CDR3 loop: CASSLGIKSYEQYF. The CDR3 DNA reads TGTGCCAGCAGCTTGGGAATCAAGTCCTACGAGCAGTACTTC.

The chain uses TRBV2 and TRBJ2-7, with 8 bases lining up with TRBD1. CDR3 length: 15 residues. V shed 3 bases and J 2 bases; nucleotides not matched to a gene: 6. CDR1 and CDR2 from the germline V gene are SNHLY and FYNNEI. Here the CDR3 reads CASSDAGQGTYEQYF. CDR3 nucleotide sequence: TGTGCCAGCAGTGATGCAGGACAGGGTACCTACGAGCAGTACTTC. The variable domain in full, with the rest retrieved from reference TRBV2 and TRBJ2-7, is EPEVTQTPSHQVTQMGQEVILRCVPISNHLYFYWYRQILGQKVEFLVSFYNNEISEKSEIFDDQFSVERPDGSNFTLKIRSTKLEDSAMYFCASSDAGQGTYEQYFGPGTRLTVT.